Presented here are 3 T cell receptor beta chains from one specimen sequenced in a study of beta chain features in type 1 diabetes. Sequencing targeted expressed TCRB transcripts, as all isolated RNA had been reverse transcribed. Data came from immunoSEQ multiplex PCR; TCRdb stores just in-frame clones and leaves some out. The sample lists about 210,000 clones, about a tenth occurring once. Sequenced: central memory CD4+ T cells from blood. The origin of the receptors is a man between 18 and 29 years old in good health.

This clone was detected only a few times. The chain recombines TRBV2 with TRBJ2-7; D call uncertain. The CDR3 spans 12 residues. Trimming took 7 bases from V and 2 from J, leaving 9 bases between them. Germline CDR1 SNHLY, CDR2 FYNNEI. The CDR3: CASISHTYEQYF. The CDR3 DNA reads TGTGCCAGCATTTCTCACACCTACGAGCAGTACTTC.

This clone was observed a few times. The chain recombines TRBV9 with TRBJ2-7; tentatively, D is TRBD1 or TRBD2 (6 bases each). The germline CDR1 and CDR2 sequences are SGDLS and YYNGEE. V shed 0 bases and J shed 4 bases, with 11 bases lying between them. The CDR3 spans 14 residues. The CDR3 reads CASSVEGGRYEQYF. CDR3 coding DNA: TGTGCCAGCAGCGTAGAAGGGGGGCGGTACGAGCAGTACTTC.

To note about this clone: Given a much more abundant clone one base away, this may be a read error. This chain uses TRBV18 with TRBJ2-5; 8 bases agree with TRBD1. J gave up 4 bases and V 3 bases, and 4 bases lay outside the gene matches. The CDR3 loop spans 14 amino acids. Germline loops: CDR1 KGHSH, CDR2 LQKENI. The CDR3 nucleotides are TGTGCCAGCTCACCGGGACAGGCCCGAGAGACCCAGTACTTC. This codes for CASSPGQARETQYF.